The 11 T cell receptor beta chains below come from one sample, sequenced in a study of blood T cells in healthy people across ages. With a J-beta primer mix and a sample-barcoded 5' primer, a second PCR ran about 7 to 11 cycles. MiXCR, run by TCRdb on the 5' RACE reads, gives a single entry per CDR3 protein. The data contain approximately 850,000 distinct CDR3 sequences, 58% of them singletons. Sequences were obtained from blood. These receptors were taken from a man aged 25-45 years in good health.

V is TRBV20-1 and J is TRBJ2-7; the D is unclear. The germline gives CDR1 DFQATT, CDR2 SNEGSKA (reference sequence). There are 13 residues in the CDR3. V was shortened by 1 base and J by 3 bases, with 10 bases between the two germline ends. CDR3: CSARGGPNYEQYF. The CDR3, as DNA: TGCAGTGCTAGAGGAGGACCGAACTACGAGCAGTACTTC.

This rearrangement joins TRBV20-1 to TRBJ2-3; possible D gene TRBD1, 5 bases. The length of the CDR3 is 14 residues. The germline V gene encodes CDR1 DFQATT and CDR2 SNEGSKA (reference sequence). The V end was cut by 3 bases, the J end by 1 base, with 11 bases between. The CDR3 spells CSASYQGRTDTQYF. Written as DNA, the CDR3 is TGCAGTGCTAGCTATCAGGGCCGCACAGATACGCAGTATTTT.

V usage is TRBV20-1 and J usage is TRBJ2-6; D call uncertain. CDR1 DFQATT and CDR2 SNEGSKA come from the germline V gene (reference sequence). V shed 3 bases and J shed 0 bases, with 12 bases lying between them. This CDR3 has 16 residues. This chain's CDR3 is CSASRAASSGANVLTF. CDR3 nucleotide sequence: TGCAGTGCTAGTAGGGCCGCCAGCTCTGGGGCCAACGTCCTGACTTTC.

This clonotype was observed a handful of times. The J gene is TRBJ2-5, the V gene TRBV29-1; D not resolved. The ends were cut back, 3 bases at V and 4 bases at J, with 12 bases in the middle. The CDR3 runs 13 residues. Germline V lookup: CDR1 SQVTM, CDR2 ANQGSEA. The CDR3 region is CSVDGPARETQYF. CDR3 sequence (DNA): TGCAGCGTTGACGGCCCTGCGCGAGAGACCCAGTACTTC.

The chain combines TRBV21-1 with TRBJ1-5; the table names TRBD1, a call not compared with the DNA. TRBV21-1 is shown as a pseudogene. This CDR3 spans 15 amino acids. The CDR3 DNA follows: TGTGCCAGCTTAACGGTCGGGGGTAGCAATCAGCCCCAGCATTTT. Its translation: CASLTVGGSNQPQHF.

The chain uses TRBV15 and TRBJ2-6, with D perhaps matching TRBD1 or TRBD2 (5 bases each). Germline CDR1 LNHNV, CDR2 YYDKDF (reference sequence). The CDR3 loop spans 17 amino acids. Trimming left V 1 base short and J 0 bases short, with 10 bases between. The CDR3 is CATSRGWGNSGANVLTF. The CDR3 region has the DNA TGTGCCACCAGCAGAGGATGGGGGAACTCTGGGGCCAACGTCCTGACTTTC.

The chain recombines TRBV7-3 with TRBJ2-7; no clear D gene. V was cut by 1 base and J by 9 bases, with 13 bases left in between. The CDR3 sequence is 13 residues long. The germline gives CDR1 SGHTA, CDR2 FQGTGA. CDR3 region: CASSLNPGPLQYF. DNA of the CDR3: TGTGCCAGCAGCTTAAACCCAGGACCCCTGCAGTACTTC.

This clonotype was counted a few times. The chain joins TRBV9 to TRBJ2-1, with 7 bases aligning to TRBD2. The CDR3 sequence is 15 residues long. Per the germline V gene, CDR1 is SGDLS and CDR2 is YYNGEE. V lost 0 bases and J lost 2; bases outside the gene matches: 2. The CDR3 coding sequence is TGTGCCAGCAGCGTAGGAGGGACTACCTACAATGAGCAGTTCTTC. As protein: CASSVGGTTYNEQFF. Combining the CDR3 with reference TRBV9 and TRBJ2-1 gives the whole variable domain DSGVTQTPKHLITATGQRVTLRCSPRSGDLSVYWYQQSLDQGLQFLIQYYNGEERAKGNILERFSAQQFPDLHSELNLSSLELGDSALYFCASSVGGTTYNEQFFGPGTRLTVL.

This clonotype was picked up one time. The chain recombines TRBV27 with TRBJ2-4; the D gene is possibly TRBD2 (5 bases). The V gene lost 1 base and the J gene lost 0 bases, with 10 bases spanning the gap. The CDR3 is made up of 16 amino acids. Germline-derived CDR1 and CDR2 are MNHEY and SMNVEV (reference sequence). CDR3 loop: CASSLWRGSAKNIQYF. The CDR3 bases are TGTGCCAGCAGTTTATGGAGAGGGTCAGCCAAAAACATTCAGTACTTC.

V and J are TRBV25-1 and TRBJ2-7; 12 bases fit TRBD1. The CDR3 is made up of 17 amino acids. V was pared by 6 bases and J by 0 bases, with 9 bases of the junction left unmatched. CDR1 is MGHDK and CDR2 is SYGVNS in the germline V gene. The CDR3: CASSGTGGDMSSYEQYF. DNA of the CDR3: TGTGCCAGCAGCGGGACAGGGGGCGACATGAGCTCCTACGAGCAGTACTTC.

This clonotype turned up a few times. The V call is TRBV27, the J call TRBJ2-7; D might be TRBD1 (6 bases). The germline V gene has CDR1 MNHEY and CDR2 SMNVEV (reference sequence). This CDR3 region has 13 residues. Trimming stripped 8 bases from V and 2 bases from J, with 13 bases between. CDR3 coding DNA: TGTGCCAGCCGGCGGACAGCTACCTACGAGCAGTACTTC. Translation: CASRRTATYEQYF.